This TCR beta chain was sequenced during a study of blood T cell repertoires in COVID-19. Background on the study: The United States, Italy and Spain were the sources of the acute and convalescent COVID-19 samples.

Participants reported their clinical history, and cohort assignment relied on those reports. Assay used: immunoSEQ multiplex PCR; TCRdb lists only in-frame clones, some missing. The table has some 300,000 clones, approximately 90% seen once. The CDR3 length is 14 residues. V lost 6 bases, J lost 12 bases, and 23 bases lay in between. The germline CDR1 and CDR2 sequences are LGHDT and YNNKEL (reference sequence). The material sequenced was PBMCs or T cells enriched from blood (not recorded which). The receptor's source is a woman aged 55-69 years in a cohort exposed to, infected with or recovered from COVID-19 (not recorded which). This chain uses TRBV3-1 (or the pseudogene TRBV3-2) with TRBJ1-1; D might be TRBD1 (6 bases). The CDR3 coding sequence is TGTGCCAGCAGTACCCCGACAGGTGCCCCGTTTACTTTCTTT. Protein sequence: CASSTPTGAPFTFF.